This T cell receptor (beta chain) was sequenced during a study of blood T cells in healthy people across ages. A J-beta primer mix and a sample-barcoded 5' primer were used in a second PCR of about 6 to 12 cycles. MiXCR, run by TCRdb on the 5' RACE reads, gives a single entry per CDR3 protein. The sample consists of about 780,000 distinct CDR3 sequences, less than 80% of them appearing once. This clonotype was seen just once. The V gene end was trimmed by 2 bases and the J gene end by 4 bases; junction bases not matched to a gene: 18. CDR1 is DFQATT, CDR2 SNEGSKA, per germline (reference sequence). This CDR3 region has 18 residues.

The specimen sequenced was blood. This TCR came from a man aged 30 to 39 in good health. The chain couples TRBV20-1 to TRBJ1-2; 8 bases match TRBD1. The CDR3 DNA is TGCAGTGCTAGACATTACCGGGACAGGTCTAAAGGGGGCTATGGCTACACCTTC. Residues: CSARHYRDRSKGGYGYTF.